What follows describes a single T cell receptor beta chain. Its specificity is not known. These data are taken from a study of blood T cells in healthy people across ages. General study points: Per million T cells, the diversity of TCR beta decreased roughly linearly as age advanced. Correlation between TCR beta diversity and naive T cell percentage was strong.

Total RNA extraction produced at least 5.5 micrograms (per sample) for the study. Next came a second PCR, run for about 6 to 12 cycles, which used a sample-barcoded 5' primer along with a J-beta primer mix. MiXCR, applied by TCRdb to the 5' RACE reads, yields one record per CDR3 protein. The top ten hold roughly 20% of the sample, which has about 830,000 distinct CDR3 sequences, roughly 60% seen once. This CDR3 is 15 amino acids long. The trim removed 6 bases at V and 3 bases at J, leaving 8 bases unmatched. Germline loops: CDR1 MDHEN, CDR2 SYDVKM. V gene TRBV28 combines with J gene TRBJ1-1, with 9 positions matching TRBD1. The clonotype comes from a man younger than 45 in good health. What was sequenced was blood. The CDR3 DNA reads TGTGCCAGCAGCGACACCGGGACAGGGTACACTGAAGCTTTCTTT. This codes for CASSDTGTGYTEAFF. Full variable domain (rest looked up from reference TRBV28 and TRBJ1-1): DVKVTQSSRYLVKRTGEKVFLECVQDMDHENMFWYRQDPGLGLRLIYFSYDVKMKEKGDIPEGYSVSREKKERFSLILESASTNQTSMYLCASSDTGTGYTEAFFGQGTRLTVV.